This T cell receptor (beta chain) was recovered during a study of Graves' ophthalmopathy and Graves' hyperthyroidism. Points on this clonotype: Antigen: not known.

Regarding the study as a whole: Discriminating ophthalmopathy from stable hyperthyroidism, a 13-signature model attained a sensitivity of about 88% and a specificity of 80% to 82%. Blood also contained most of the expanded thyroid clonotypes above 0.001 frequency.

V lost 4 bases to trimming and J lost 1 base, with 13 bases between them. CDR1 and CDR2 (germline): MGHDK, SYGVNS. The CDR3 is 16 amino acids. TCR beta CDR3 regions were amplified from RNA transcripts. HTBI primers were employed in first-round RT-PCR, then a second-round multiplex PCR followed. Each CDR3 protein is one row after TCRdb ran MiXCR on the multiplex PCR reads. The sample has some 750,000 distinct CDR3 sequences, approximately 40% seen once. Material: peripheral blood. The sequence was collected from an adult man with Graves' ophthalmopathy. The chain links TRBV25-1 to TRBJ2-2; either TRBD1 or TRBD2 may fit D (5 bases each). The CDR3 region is CASSAIGDQNTGELFF. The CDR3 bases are TGTGCCAGCAGTGCTATAGGGGACCAGAACACCGGGGAGCTGTTTTTT.